A single T cell receptor (beta chain) is shown here with its context. What it binds is unknown. The sample originates from a study of cytomegalovirus exposure and HLA in healthy donors. Overall study findings and caveats: An analysis done earlier found most TCR beta V segments productive about 87% or about 30% of the time. A few CMV-associated chains were confirmed in vitro to be specific for CMV antigens. Solely CMV serostatus was available to characterize immune exposure. Using a false discovery rate of 0.05, a later analysis showed that 16,000 or so TCR beta sequences were associated with HLA alleles.

Trimming took 5 bases from V and 4 from J; bases not matched to a gene: 12. Germline V gene sequence: CDR1 MDHEN, CDR2 SYDVKM. The CDR3 is made up of 17 amino acids. Both 60 Vbeta primers and 13 Jbeta primers went into the PCR. TCRdb keeps only in-frame clones here, not all; method: immunoSEQ multiplex PCR. The sample gives 75,000 to 95,000 clones, around 82% of which show up once; about 3.1% is in the top ten. This chain uses TRBV28 with TRBJ2-1, with TRBD2 identical over 9 bases. The receptor comes from a man aged 50 or older in good health and CMV-seronegative. Sequencing was carried out using PBMCs. The CDR3 nucleotides read TGTGCCAGCAGTGCGGTGAGCGGGGGGCGAGTGTACAATGAGCAGTTCTTC. Residues: CASSAVSGGRVYNEQFF.